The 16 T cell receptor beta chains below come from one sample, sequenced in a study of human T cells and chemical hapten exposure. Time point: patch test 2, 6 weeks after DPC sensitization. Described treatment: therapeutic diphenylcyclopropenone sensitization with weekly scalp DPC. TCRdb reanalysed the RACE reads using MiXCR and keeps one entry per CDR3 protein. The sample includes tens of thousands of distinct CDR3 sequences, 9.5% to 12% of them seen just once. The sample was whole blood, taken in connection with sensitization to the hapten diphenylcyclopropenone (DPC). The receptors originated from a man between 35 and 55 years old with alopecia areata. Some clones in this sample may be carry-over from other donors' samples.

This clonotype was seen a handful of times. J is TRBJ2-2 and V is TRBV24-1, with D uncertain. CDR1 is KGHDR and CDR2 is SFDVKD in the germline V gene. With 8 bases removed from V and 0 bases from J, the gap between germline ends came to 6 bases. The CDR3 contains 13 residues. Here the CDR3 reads CATTQTNTGELFF. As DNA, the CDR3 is TGTGCCACCACGCAAACGAACACCGGGGAGCTGTTTTTT.

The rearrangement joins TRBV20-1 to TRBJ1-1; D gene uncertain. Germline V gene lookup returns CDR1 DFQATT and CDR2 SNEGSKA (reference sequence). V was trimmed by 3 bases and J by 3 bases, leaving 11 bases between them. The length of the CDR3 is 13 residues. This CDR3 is CSARSTGDTEAFF. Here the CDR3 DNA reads TGCAGTGCTAGGTCGACTGGGGACACTGAAGCTTTCTTT.

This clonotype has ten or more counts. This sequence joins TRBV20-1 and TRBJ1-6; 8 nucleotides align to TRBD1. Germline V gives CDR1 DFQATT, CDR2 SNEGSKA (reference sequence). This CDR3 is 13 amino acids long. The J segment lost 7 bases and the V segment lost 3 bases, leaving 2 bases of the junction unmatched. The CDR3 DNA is TGCAGTGCTAGGGACAGGGAAAATTCACCCCTCCACTTT. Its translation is CSARDRENSPLHF.

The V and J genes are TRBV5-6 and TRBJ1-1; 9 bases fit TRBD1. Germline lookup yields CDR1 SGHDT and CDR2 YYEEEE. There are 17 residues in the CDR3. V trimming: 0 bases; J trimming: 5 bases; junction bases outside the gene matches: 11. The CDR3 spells CASSLGSGTGMRTEAFF. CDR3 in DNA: TGTGCCAGCAGCTTGGGGTCCGGGACAGGGATGCGGACTGAAGCTTTCTTT.

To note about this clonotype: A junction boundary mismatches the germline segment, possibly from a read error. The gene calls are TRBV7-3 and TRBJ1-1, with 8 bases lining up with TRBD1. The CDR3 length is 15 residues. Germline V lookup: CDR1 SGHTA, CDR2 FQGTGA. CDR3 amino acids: CASSLTGGMNTEAFF. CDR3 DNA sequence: TGTGCCAGCAGCCTAACAGGGGGAATGAACACTGAAGCTTTCTTT.

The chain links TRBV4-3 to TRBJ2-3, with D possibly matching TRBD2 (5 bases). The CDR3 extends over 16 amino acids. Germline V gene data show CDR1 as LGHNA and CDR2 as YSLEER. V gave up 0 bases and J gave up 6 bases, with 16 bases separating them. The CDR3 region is CASSQDLTSGLDTQYF. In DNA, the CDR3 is TGCGCCAGCAGCCAAGATTTAACTAGTGGGTTGGATACGCAGTATTTT.

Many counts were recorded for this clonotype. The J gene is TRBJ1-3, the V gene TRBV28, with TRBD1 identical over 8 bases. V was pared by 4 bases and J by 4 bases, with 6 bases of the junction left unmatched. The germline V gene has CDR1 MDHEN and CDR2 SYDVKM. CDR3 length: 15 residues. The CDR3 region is CASSSGGPLGNTIYF. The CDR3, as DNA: TGTGCCAGCAGTTCAGGGGGCCCCCTAGGAAACACCATATATTTT.

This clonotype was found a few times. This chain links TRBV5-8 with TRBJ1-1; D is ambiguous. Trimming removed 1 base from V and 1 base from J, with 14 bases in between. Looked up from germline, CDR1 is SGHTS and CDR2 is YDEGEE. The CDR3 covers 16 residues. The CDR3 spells CASSLRGTGRNTEAFF. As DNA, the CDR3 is TGTGCCAGCAGCTTGCGGGGTACTGGGAGGAACACTGAAGCTTTCTTT.

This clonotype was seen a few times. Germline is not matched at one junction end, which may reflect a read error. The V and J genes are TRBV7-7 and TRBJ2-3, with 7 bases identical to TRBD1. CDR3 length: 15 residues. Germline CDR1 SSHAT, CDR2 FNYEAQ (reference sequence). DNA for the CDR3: TGTGCTAGCAGCCGGAGTACAGGGGCCACAGATACGCAGTATTTT. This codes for CASSRSTGATDTQYF.

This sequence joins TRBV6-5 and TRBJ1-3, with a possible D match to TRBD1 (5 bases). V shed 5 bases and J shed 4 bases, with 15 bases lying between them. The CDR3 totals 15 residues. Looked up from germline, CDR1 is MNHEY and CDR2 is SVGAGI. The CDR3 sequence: CASSPDRDVGNTIYF. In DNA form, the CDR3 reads TGTGCCAGCAGTCCAGACCGGGACGTCGGAAACACCATATATTTT.

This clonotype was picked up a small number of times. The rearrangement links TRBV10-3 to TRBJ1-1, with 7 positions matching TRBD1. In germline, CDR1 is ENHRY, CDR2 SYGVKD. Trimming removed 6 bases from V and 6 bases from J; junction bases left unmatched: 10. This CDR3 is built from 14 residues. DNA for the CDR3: TGTGCCATCAGGTGGGACAGAAAGATCCCTGAAGCTTTCTTT. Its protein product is CAIRWDRKIPEAFF.

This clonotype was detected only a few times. The DNA of the CDR3 is TGTGCCAGCACCAAAGGTAGCGGGAGTTACGAGCAGTACTTC. Protein product: CASTKGSGSYEQYF. V is TRBV7-6 and J is TRBJ2-7, with 9 bases lining up with TRBD2. The germline CDR1 and CDR2 sequences are SGHVS and FNYEAQ. CDR3 length: 14 residues. J gave up 4 bases and V 7 bases, and 8 bases lay outside the gene matches.

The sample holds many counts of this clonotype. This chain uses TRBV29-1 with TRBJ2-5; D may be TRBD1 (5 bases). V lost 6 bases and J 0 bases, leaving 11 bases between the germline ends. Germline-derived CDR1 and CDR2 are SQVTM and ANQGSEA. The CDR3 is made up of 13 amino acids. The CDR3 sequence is CSVTPGYQETQYF. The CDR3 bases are TGCAGCGTCACCCCAGGGTACCAAGAGACCCAGTACTTC.

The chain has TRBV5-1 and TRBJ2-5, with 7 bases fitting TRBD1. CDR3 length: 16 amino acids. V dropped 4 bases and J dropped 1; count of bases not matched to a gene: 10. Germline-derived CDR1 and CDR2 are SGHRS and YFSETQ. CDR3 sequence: CASSVGTAGGQETQYF. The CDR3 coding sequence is TGCGCCAGCAGCGTCGGGACAGCAGGCGGCCAAGAGACCCAGTACTTC. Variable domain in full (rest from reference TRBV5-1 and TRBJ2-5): KAGVTQTPRYLIKTRGQQVTLSCSPISGHRSVSWYQQTPGQGLQFLFEYFSETQRNKGNFPGRFSGRQFSNSRSEMNVSTLELGDSALYLCASSVGTAGGQETQYFGPGTRLLVL.

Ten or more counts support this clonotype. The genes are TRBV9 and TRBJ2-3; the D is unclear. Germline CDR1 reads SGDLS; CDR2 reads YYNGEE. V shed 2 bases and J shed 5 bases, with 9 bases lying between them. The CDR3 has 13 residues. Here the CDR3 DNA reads TGTGCCAGCAGCGTTGGGTTGCAAGATACGCAGTATTTT. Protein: CASSVGLQDTQYF. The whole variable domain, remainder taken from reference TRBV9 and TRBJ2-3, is DSGVTQTPKHLITATGQRVTLRCSPRSGDLSVYWYQQSLDQGLQFLIQYYNGEERAKGNILERFSAQQFPDLHSELNLSSLELGDSALYFCASSVGLQDTQYFGPGTRLTVL.

Written as DNA, the CDR3 is TGTGCCAGCAGCCTATCGACTAGCGGGAGGTATGAGCAGTTCTTC. Protein product: CASSLSTSGRYEQFF. The rearrangement uses TRBV3-1 and TRBJ2-1; TRBD2 agrees at 13 bases. V lost 4 bases, J lost 8 bases, and 5 bases stayed unmatched. This CDR3 comprises 15 residues. Germline V gene data show CDR1 as LGHDT and CDR2 as YNNKEL (reference sequence).